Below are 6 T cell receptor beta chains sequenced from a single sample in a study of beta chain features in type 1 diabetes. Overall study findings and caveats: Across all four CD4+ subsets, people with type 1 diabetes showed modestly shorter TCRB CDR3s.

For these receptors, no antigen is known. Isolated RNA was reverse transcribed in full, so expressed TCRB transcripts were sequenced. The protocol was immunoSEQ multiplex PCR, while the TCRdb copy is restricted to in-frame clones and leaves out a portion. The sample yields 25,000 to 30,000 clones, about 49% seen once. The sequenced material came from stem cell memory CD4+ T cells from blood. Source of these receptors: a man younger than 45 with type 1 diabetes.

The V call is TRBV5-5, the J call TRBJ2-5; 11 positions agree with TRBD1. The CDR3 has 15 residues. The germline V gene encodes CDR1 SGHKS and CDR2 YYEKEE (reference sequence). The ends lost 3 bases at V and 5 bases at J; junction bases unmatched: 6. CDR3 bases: TGTGCCAGCAGCTCGGGGACAGGGGGGCACGAGACCCAGTACTTC. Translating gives CASSSGTGGHETQYF.

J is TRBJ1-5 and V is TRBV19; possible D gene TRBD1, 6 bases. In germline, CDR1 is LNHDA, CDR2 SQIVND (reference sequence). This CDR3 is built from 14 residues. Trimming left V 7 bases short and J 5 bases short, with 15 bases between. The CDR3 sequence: CASTPQGRDQPQHF. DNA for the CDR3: TGTGCCAGTACCCCACAGGGTCGCGATCAGCCCCAGCATTTT. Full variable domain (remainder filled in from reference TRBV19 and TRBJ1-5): DGGITQSPKYLFRKEGQNVTLSCEQNLNHDAMYWYRQDPGQGLRLIYYSQIVNDFQKGDIAEGYSVSREKKESFPLTVTSAQKNPTAFYLCASTPQGRDQPQHFGDGTRLSIL.

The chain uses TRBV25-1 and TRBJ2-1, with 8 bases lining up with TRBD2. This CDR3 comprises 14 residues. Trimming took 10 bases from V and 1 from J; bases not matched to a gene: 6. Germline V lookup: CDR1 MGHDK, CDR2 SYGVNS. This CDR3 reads CATHPGGSYNEQFF. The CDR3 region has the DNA TGTGCCACCCACCCGGGGGGGTCCTACAATGAGCAGTTCTTC.

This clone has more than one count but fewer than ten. The CDR3 spells CASRQGVNTGELFF. DNA for the CDR3: TGTGCCAGCAGACAGGGAGTAAACACCGGGGAGCTGTTTTTT. The chain links TRBV19 to TRBJ2-2, with 7 nucleotides matching TRBD1. Looked up from germline, CDR1 is LNHDA and CDR2 is SQIVND (reference sequence). Trimming took 9 bases from V and 2 from J; bases not matched to a gene: 6. The CDR3 has 14 residues. Complete variable domain (other parts from reference TRBV19 and TRBJ2-2): DGGITQSPKYLFRKEGQNVTLSCEQNLNHDAMYWYRQDPGQGLRLIYYSQIVNDFQKGDIAEGYSVSREKKESFPLTVTSAQKNPTAFYLCASRQGVNTGELFFGEGSRLTVL.

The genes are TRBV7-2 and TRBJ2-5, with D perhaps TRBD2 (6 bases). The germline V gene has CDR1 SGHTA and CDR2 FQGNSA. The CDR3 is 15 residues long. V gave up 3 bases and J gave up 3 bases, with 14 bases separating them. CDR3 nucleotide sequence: TGTGCCAGCAGCTTTCTTCACGGGAGAGAAGAGACCCAGTACTTC. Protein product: CASSFLHGREETQYF.

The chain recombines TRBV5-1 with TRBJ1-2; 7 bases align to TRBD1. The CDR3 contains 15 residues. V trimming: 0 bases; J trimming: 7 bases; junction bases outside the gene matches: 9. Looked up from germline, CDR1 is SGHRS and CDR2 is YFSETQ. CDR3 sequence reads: CASSLATNGQAGYTF. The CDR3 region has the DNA TGCGCCAGCAGCTTGGCAACCAATGGACAGGCTGGCTACACCTTC.